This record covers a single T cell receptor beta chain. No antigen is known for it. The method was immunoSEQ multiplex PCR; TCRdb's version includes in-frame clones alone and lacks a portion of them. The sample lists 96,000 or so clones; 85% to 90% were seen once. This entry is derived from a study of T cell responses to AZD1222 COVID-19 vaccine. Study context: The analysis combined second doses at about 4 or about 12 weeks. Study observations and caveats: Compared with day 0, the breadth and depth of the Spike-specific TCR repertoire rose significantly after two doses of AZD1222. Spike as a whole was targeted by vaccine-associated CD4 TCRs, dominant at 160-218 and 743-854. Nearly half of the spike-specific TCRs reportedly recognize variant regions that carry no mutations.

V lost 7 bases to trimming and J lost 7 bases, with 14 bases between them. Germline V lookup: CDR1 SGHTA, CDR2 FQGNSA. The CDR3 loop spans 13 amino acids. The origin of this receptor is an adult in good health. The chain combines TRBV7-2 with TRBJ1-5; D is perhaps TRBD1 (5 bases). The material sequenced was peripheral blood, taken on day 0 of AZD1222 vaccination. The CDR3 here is CASTASGAQPQHF. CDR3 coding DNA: TGTGCCAGCACAGCTTCTGGGGCCCAGCCCCAGCATTTT.